The 5 T cell receptor beta chains given below trace back to one sample, sequenced in a study of metastatic and nonmetastatic thyroid tumors. Until they underwent thyroid surgery, no patient had received any treatment. TCRdb reanalyzed the PCR reads with MiXCR. The sample has 12,000 or so clones, 30% to 35% seen once. The sample consisted of tumor tissue. The receptor set was obtained from a female donor with papillary thyroid cancer or a benign thyroid nodule (not recorded which). Some clones in this sample may be carry-over from other donors' samples.

This clone was counted only a few times. V is TRBV6-2 or TRBV6-3 and J is TRBJ2-7, with 8 bases lining up with TRBD1. Germline-derived CDR1 and CDR2 are MNHEY and SVGEGT. The CDR3 is 15 amino acids. V shed 6 bases and J 1 base; nucleotides not matched to a gene: 8. The CDR3 reads CASRPQGAVSYEQYF. DNA of the CDR3: TGTGCCAGCAGACCTCAGGGGGCTGTGTCCTACGAGCAGTACTTC.

This clone was found a few times. The chain is built from TRBV28 and TRBJ1-2; D is unclear. This CDR3 has 12 residues. Trimming removed 8 bases at V and 1 base at J, with 8 bases between. The germline V gene has CDR1 MDHEN and CDR2 SYDVKM. The CDR3, as DNA: TGTGCCAGCGAGCAGAATAACTATGGCTACACCTTC. It is translated as CASEQNNYGYTF.

By sample share, this clone is medium-sized. This chain connects TRBV20-1 to TRBJ2-7; TRBD2 aligns across 10 bases. Germline V gene lookup returns CDR1 DFQATT and CDR2 SNEGSKA (reference sequence). V dropped 3 bases and J dropped 4; count of bases not matched to a gene: 9. The CDR3 consists of 15 residues. CDR3 residues: CSARGGSGRFYEQYF. For the CDR3, the DNA is TGCAGTGCTAGGGGTGGTAGCGGGAGGTTTTACGAGCAGTACTTC.

In its sample, this clone was seen a few times. J is TRBJ2-7 and V is TRBV12-3 or TRBV12-4, with TRBD1 identical over 8 bases. The CDR3 has 17 amino acids. V was clipped by 6 bases and J by 7 bases; unmatched bases: 20. The CDR3 DNA reads TGTGCCAGCAGCACTTCCCACACCGGGACAGGCTACTGGGAGCAGTACTTC. Translated: CASSTSHTGTGYWEQYF.

Concerning this clone itself: The final CDR3 position lacks the conserved phenylalanine or tryptophan, pointing to a likely read error. The chain carries TRBV19 and TRBJ1-2; TRBD1 is a possible D gene (5 bases). Germline loops: CDR1 LNHDA, CDR2 SQIVND (reference sequence). The CDR3 sequence is 15 residues long. Trimming removed 3 bases at V and 4 bases at J, with 15 bases between. The CDR3 sequence: CASSMAVGTSYGYTL. Here the CDR3 DNA reads TGTGCCAGTAGTATGGCCGTGGGGACCTCCTATGGCTACACCCTC.